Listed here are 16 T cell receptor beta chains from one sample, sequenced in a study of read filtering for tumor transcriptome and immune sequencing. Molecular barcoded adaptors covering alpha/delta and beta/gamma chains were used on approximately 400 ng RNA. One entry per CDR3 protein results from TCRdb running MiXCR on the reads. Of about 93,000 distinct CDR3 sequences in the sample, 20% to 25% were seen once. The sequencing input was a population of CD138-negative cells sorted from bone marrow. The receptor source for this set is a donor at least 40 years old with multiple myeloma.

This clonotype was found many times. The CDR3 sequence is CASSDGAGGISYNEQFF. In nucleotides, the CDR3 is TGCGCCAGCAGCGACGGGGCAGGGGGCATCTCCTACAATGAGCAGTTCTTC. The chain recombines TRBV5-1 with TRBJ2-1, with TRBD1 matching over 8 bases. The CDR3 is 17 amino acids. Losses at the gene ends were 4 bases for V and 0 bases for J; bases not matched to a gene: 9. CDR1 is SGHRS, CDR2 YFSETQ, per germline. Combining the CDR3 with reference TRBV5-1 and TRBJ2-1 gives the whole variable domain KAGVTQTPRYLIKTRGQQVTLSCSPISGHRSVSWYQQTPGQGLQFLFEYFSETQRNKGNFPGRFSGRQFSNSRSEMNVSTLELGDSALYLCASSDGAGGISYNEQFFGPGTRLTVL.

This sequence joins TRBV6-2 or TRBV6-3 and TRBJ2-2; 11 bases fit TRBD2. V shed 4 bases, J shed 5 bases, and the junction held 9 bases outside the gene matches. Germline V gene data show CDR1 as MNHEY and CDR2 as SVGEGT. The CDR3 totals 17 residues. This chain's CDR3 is CASSWVPGLADTGELFF. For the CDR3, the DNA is TGTGCCAGCAGTTGGGTACCGGGACTAGCGGATACCGGGGAGCTGTTTTTT.

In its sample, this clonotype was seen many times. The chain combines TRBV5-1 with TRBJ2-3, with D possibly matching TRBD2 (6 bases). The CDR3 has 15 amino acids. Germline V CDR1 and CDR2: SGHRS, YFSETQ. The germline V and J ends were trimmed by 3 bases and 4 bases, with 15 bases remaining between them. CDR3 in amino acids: CASSYPGLDPDTQYF. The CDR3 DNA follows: TGCGCCAGCAGCTACCCGGGACTTGACCCAGATACGCAGTATTTT.

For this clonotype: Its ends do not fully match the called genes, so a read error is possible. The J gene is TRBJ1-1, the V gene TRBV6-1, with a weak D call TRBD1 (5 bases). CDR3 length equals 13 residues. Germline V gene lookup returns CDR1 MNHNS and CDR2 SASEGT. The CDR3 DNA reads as TGTGCCAGCAGCCAGCAGGGTAGCACTGAAGCTCTCTTT. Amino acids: CASSQQGSTEALF.

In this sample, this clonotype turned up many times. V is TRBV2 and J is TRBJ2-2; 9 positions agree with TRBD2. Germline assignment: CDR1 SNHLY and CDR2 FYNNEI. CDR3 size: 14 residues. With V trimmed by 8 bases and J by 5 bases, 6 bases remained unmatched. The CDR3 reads CASGDSGGTGELFF. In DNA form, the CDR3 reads TGTGCCAGCGGCGATAGCGGGGGAACCGGGGAGCTGTTTTTT.

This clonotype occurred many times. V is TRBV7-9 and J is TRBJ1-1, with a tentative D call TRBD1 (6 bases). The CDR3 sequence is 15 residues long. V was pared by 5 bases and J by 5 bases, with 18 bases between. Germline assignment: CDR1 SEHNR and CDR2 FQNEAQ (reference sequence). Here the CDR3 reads CASSDPTGWRTEAFF. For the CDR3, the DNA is TGTGCCAGCAGCGACCCCACAGGGTGGCGAACTGAAGCTTTCTTT.

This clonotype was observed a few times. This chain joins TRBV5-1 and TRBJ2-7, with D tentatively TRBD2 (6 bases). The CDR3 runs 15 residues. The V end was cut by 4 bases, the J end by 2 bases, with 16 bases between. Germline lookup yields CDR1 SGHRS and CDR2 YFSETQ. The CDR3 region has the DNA TGCGCCAGCAGCCTCCGGGACTTAAGTCCCTACGAGCAGTACTTC. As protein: CASSLRDLSPYEQYF.

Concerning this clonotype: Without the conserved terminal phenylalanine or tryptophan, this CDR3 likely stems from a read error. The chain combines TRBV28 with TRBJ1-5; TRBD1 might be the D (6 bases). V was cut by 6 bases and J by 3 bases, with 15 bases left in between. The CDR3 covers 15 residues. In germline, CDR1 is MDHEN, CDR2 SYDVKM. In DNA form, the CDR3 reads TGTGCCAGCAGGGGCACAGGGATTGACAATCAGCCCCAGCATTCT. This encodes CASRGTGIDNQPQHS.

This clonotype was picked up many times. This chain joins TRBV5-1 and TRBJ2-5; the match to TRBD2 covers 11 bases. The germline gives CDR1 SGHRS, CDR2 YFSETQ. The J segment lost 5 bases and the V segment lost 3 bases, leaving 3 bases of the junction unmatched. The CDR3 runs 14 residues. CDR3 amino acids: CASSSVAGGETQYF. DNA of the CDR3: TGCGCCAGCAGCTCCGTAGCGGGGGGGGAGACCCAGTACTTC. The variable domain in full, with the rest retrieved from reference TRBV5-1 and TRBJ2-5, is KAGVTQTPRYLIKTRGQQVTLSCSPISGHRSVSWYQQTPGQGLQFLFEYFSETQRNKGNFPGRFSGRQFSNSRSEMNVSTLELGDSALYLCASSSVAGGETQYFGPGTRLLVL.

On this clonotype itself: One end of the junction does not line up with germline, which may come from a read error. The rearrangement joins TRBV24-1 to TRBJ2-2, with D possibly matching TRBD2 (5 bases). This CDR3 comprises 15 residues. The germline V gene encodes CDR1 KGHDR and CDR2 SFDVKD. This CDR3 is CATSDTGANTGELLF. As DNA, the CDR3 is TGTGCCACCAGTGACACGGGCGCGAATACCGGGGAGCTGCTTTTT.

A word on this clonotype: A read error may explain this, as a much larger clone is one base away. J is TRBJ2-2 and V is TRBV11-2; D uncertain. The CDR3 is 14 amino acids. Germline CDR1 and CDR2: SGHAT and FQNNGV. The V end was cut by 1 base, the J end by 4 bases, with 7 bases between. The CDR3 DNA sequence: TGTGCCAGCAGCTTAGGCCGGATCACCGGGGAGCTGTTTTTT. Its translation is CASSLGRITGELFF. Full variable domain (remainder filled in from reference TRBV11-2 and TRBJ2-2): EAGVAQSPRYKIIEKRQSVAFWCNPISGHATLYWYQQILGQGPKLLIQFQNNGVVDDSQLPKDRFSAERLKGVDSTLKIQPAKLEDSAVYLCASSLGRITGELFFGEGSRLTVL.

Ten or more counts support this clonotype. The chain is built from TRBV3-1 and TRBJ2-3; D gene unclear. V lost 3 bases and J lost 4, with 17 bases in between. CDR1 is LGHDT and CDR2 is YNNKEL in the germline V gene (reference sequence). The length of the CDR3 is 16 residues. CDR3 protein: CASSHPRQANADTQYF. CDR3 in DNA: TGTGCCAGCAGCCACCCTCGGCAAGCGAACGCAGATACGCAGTATTTT.

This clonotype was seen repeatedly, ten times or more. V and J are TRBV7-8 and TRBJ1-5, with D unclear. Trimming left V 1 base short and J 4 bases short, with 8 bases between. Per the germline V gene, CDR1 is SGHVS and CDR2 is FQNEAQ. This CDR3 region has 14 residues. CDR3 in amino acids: CASSLGRNNQPQHF. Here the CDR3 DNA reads TGTGCCAGCAGCTTAGGCAGGAATAATCAGCCCCAGCATTTT.

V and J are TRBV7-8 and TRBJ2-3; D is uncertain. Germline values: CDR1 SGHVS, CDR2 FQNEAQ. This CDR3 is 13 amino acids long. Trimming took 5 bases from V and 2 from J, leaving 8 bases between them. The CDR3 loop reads CASSGPNTDTQYF. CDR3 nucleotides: TGTGCCAGCAGCGGGCCGAACACAGATACGCAGTATTTT.

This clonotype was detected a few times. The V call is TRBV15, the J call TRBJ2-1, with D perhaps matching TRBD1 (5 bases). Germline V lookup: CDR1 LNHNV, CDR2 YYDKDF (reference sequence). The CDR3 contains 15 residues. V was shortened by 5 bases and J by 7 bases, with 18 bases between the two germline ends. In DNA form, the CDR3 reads TGTGCCACCAGCGCCCCTATTCAGGGTGGAAATGAGCAGTTCTTC. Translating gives CATSAPIQGGNEQFF.

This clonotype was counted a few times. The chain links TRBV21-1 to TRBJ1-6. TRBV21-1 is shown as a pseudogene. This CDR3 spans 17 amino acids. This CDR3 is CASSKDFRGQLRSPLHF. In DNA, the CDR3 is TGTGCCAGCAGCAAAGATTTTCGAGGGCAGTTGCGTTCACCCCTCCACTTT.